Described below is a single T cell receptor (beta chain) sequence and its context. The antigen is undetermined. The data were taken from a study of regulatory T cells in long-lasting Graves disease. About the study: Graves' cases, newly diagnosed, had used antithyroid drugs under 3 months. Findings and limits, study-wide: Sampling was limited to peripheral blood rather than thyroid tissue. New patients shared 750 to 1,000 public clonotypes, fewer than the 2,500 to 3,500 shared by persistent patients.

The CDR3 runs to 15 residues. Germline CDR1 SNHLY, CDR2 FYNNEI. Combining iRepertoire HTBI primers with Arm-PCR of CDR3 regions, the authors built TCR beta libraries. Original processing methods: Taken together, the samples had 55 to 65 TRBV and approximately 13 TRBJ segments identified. MiXCR, applied by TCRdb to the multiplex PCR reads, yields one record per CDR3 protein. For this entry, the V and J calls and clone size follow TCRdb and not the study's own pipeline. The sample has over 200,000 distinct CDR3 sequences, more than 15% seen once; the top ten hold 11% to 15%. Time point indicated: newly diagnosed GD, antithyroid drugs for less than 3 months. Extracted RNA from PBMCs served as the source of the TCR library. In addition, the sample was reused for a study of T cells in Graves' hyperthyroidism and ophthalmopathy.

This specimen was peripheral blood mononuclear cells (PBMCs), taken at new diagnosis, from a patient treated with antithyroid drugs. The genes are TRBV2 and TRBJ2-7; D is perhaps TRBD2 (5 bases). The J call may be in error: the DNA end matches TRBJ2-1 better. The clonotype comes from a young woman with Graves disease. CDR3 sequence (DNA): TGTGCCAGCAGTGAATCGGCCCGGGGCTACAATGAGCAGTTCTTC. This translates into CASSESARGYNEQFF.